This TCR beta chain is drawn from a study of blood T cell repertoires in COVID-19. Study information: T cells, B-cell-depleted T cells, or PBMCs provided the cDNA or gDNA that served as material.

Source study methods: How many nucleated cells were present was estimated from reference gene primer amplification. Generated by immunoSEQ multiplex PCR, the TCRdb table keeps only in-frame clones and is missing some. The V and J calls and clone size come from that table; D and trimming were worked out from the DNA. The table includes some 180,000 clones, around 85% detected once. The CDR3 has 15 residues. The TCR was taken from a woman aged 55-69 years with acute or convalescent COVID-19. Specimen: peripheral blood. J is TRBJ1-6 and V is TRBV21-1; TRBD1, the table's D call, lacks a check against the DNA. TRBV21-1 is tagged as a pseudogene. CDR3 loop: CASRQGDSYNSPLHF. CDR3 coding DNA: TGTGCCAGCAGGCAGGGTGACTCCTATAATTCACCCCTCCACTTT.